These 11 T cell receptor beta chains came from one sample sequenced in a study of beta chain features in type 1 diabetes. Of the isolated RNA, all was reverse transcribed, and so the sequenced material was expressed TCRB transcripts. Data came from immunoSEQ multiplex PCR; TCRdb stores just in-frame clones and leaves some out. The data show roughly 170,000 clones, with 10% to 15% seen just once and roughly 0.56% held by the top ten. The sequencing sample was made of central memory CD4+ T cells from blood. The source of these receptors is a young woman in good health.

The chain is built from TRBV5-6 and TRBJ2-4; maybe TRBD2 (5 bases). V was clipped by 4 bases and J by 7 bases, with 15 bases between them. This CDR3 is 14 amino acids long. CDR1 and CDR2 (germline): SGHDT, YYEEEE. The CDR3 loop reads CASSPGWERNIQYF. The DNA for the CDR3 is TGTGCCAGCAGCCCCGGGTGGGAGAGGAACATTCAGTACTTC. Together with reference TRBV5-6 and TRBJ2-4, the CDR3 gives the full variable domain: DAGVTQSPTHLIKTRGQQVTLRCSPKSGHDTVSWYQQALGQGPQFIFQYYEEEERQRGNFPDRFSGHQFPNYSSELNVNALLLGDSALYLCASSPGWERNIQYFGAGTRLSVL.

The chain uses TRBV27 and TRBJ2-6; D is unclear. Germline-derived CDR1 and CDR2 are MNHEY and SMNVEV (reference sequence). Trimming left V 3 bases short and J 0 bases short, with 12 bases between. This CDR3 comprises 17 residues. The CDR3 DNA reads TGTGCCAGCAGTTTTCGCAGGATTGCCTCTGGGGCCAACGTCCTGACTTTC. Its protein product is CASSFRRIASGANVLTF.

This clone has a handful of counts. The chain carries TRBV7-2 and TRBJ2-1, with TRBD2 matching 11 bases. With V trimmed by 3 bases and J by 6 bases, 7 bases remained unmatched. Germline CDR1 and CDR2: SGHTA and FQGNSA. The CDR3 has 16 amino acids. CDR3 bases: TGTGCCAGCAGCTTGGCGCTAGCGGGAGGCGGCAATGAGCAGTTCTTC. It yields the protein CASSLALAGGGNEQFF.

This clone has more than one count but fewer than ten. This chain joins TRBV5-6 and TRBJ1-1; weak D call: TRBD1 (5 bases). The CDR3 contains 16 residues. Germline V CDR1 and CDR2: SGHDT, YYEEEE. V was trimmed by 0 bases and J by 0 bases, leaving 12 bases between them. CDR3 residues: CASSLGWRQLNTEAFF. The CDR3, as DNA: TGTGCCAGCAGCTTGGGGTGGCGACAGCTGAACACTGAAGCTTTCTTT.

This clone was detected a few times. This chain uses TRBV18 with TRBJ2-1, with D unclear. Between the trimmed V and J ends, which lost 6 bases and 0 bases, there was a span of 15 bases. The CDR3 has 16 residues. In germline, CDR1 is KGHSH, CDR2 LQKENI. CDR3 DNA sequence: TGTGCCAGCTCCTCGATCGACAAGCTCTCCTACAATGAGCAGTTCTTC. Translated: CASSSIDKLSYNEQFF. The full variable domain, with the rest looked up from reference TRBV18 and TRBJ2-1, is NAGVMQNPRHLVRRRGQEARLRCSPMKGHSHVYWYRQLPEEGLKFMVYLQKENIIDESGMPKERFSAEFPKEGPSILRIQQVVRGDSAAYFCASSSIDKLSYNEQFFGPGTRLTVL.

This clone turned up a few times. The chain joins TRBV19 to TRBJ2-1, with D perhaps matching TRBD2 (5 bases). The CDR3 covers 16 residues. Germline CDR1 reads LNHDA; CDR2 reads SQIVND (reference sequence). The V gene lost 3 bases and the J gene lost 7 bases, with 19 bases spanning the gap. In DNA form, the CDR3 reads TGTGCCAGTAGTATGAGGGCCAGCGCCCTGGGGAATGAGCAGTTCTTC. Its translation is CASSMRASALGNEQFF.

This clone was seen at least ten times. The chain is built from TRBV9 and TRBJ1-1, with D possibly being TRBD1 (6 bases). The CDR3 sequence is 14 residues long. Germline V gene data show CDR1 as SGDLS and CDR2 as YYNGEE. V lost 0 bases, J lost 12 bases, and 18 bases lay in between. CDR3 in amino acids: CASSVGRGGGGTFF. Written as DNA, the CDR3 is TGTGCCAGCAGCGTAGGACGAGGGGGGGGCGGAACTTTCTTT.

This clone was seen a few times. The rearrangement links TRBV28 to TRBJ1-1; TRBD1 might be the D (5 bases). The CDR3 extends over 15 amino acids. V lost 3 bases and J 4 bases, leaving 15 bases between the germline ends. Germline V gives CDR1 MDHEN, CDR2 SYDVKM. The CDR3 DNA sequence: TGTGCCAGCAGTTTGCCTGGGTCGGGGGGCACTGAAGCTTTCTTT. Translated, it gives CASSLPGSGGTEAFF.

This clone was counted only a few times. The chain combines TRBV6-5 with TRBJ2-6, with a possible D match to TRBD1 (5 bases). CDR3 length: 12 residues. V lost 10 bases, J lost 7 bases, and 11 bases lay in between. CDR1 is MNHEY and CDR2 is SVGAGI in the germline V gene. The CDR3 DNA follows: TGTGCCACCCTTGACAGTGCCAACGTCCTGACTTTC. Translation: CATLDSANVLTF.

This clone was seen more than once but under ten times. CDR3 bases: TGTGCCAGCAGCCCCAACAGGGTCAACACAGATACGCAGTATTTT. It translates to CASSPNRVNTDTQYF. The chain recombines TRBV7-8 with TRBJ2-3; D possibly corresponds to TRBD1 (6 bases). The CDR3 totals 15 residues. The ends were cut back, 5 bases at V and 2 bases at J, with 14 bases in the middle. Germline V gene sequence: CDR1 SGHVS, CDR2 FQNEAQ.

The CDR3 reads CASSLMGTNQPQHF. Written as DNA, the CDR3 is TGTGCCAGCAGCTTAATGGGGACAAATCAGCCCCAGCATTTT. V gene TRBV7-9 combines with J gene TRBJ1-5, with a possible D match to TRBD1 (6 bases). Germline-derived CDR1 and CDR2 are SEHNR and FQNEAQ (reference sequence). V was pared by 2 bases and J by 4 bases, with 9 bases between. The CDR3 length is 14 residues.